This record concerns one T cell receptor beta chain sequence. The entry originates in a study of blood T cell repertoires in COVID-19. Study at large: Sites in the United States, Italy and Spain provided acute and convalescent COVID-19 samples.

CDR3 length: 17 residues. Germline CDR1 LNHNV, CDR2 YYDKDF (reference sequence). The ends were cut back, 4 bases at V and 0 bases at J, with 16 bases in the middle. Some clones are missing from TCRdb's copy, which holds only in-frame ones; the method was immunoSEQ multiplex PCR. The sample records some 400,000 clones, around 91% being singletons. What was sequenced was peripheral blood. This sequence was found in a young man with active or convalescent COVID-19. This chain joins TRBV15 and TRBJ2-4; D unclear. The CDR3 spells CATSKLQENLAKNIQYF. CDR3 sequence (DNA): TGTGCCACCAGCAAACTACAAGAAAATCTAGCCAAAAACATTCAGTACTTC.